The rows below give T cell receptor beta chains drawn from one sample of a study of vaccination and CD4 T cells after COVID-19. Their recognized antigens are unknown. TCRdb re-called the PCR reads through MiXCR, storing one row per CDR3 protein. This sample has more than 20,000 distinct CDR3 sequences; 46% occur once, and the top ten carry about 13%. The specimen was CD4+ T cells from blood, cultured in vitro, collected about 7 months after SARS-CoV-2 vaccination. These receptors were taken from a human donor who had recovered from COVID-19. CDR3s include the opening cysteine and the closing phenylalanine or tryptophan. D genes are given only for firm matches. Only some rows state a clone size, as once, few, many or a class for expanded clones.

j_call | clone_size | v_call | d_call | cdr3_aa | cdr3_nt
TRBJ1-1 | NA | TRBV6-5 | NA | CASSWGGSLAEAFF | TGTGCCAGCAGTTGGGGGGGGAGCCTAGCTGAAGCTTTCTTT
TRBJ2-5 | NA | TRBV18 | NA | CASSNFPGQRGQETQYF | TGTGCCAGCTCGAACTTCCCGGGACAAAGGGGGCAAGAGACCCAGTACTTC
TRBJ2-1 | NA | TRBV14 | NA | CASSQADDHGGRFF | TGTGCCAGCAGCCAAGCGGATGACCACGGGGGCCGATTCTTC
TRBJ1-5 | NA | TRBV28 | NA | CASSTGFRGNQPQHF | TGTGCCAGCAGTACAGGGTTCCGGGGCAATCAGCCCCAGCATTTT
TRBJ1-2 | NA | TRBV27 | NA | CASTNRWGAHGYTF | TGTGCCAGCACCAACAGGTGGGGGGCCCATGGCTACACCTTC
TRBJ2-5 | NA | TRBV6-2/TRBV6-3 | NA | CASSTGGETQYF | TGTGCCAGCAGTACAGGAGGAGAGACCCAGTACTTC
TRBJ1-2 | NA | TRBV20-1 | TRBD1 | CSADDRGNYGYTF | TGCAGTGCTGACGACAGGGGAAACTATGGCTACACCTTC
TRBJ2-3 | NA | TRBV20-1 | NA | CSARPPAQGTDTQYF | TGCAGTGCTAGACCTCCCGCACAGGGCACAGATACGCAGTATTTT
TRBJ1-5 | NA | TRBV7-2 | TRBD1 | CASSPRTGFNQPQHF | TGTGCCAGCAGCCCCCGGACAGGTTTCAATCAGCCCCAGCATTTT
TRBJ2-7 | few | TRBV5-4 | NA | CASRRDLSYEQYF | TGTGCCAGCCGCCGGGATTTATCCTACGAGCAGTACTTC
TRBJ1-1 | once | TRBV11-3 | NA | CASSLGAQSEAFF | TGTGCCAGCAGCCTGGGGGCGCAGAGTGAAGCTTTCTTT
TRBJ2-1 | few | TRBV7-8 | TRBD2 | CASSHFGGRDGNEQFF | TGTGCCAGCAGCCATTTTGGCGGGAGGGATGGCAATGAGCAGTTCTTC
TRBJ2-3 | few | TRBV15 | NA | CATSRGRSPDTQYF | TGTGCCACCAGCAGAGGAAGGAGCCCAGATACGCAGTATTTT
TRBJ1-2 | NA | TRBV19 | TRBD1 | CASTLDRPYVGGYTF | TGTGCCAGTACCCTGGACAGGCCCTATGTCGGTGGCTACACCTTC
TRBJ2-1 | NA | TRBV24-1 | NA | CATSDSVGYQRPNEQFF | TGTGCCACCAGTGATTCGGTAGGCTACCAGAGGCCTAATGAGCAGTTCTTC
TRBJ1-5 | NA | TRBV7-9 | TRBD1 | CASSWGQGEYSNQPQHF | TGTGCCAGCAGCTGGGGACAGGGCGAATATAGCAATCAGCCCCAGCATTTT
TRBJ1-2 | NA | TRBV20-1 | NA | CSAIWREGYTF | TGCAGTGCTATTTGGAGGGAAGGCTACACCTTC
TRBJ2-5 | few | TRBV7-8 | NA | CASSLETQYF | TGTGCCAGCAGCTTGGAGACCCAGTACTTC
TRBJ2-6 | NA | TRBV7-2 | NA | CASSLDRAGANVLTF | TGTGCCAGCAGCTTAGACCGTGCAGGGGCCAACGTCCTGACTTTC
TRBJ1-1 | NA | TRBV20-1 | NA | CSATSGVITEAFF | TGCAGTGCTACCTCTGGGGTTATCACTGAAGCTTTCTTT
TRBJ1-5 | NA | TRBV20-1 | NA | CSASRTGQNSNQPQHF | TGCAGTGCTAGCCGCACAGGCCAAAATAGCAATCAGCCCCAGCATTTT
TRBJ2-3 | NA | TRBV6-1 | TRBD2 | CATVERGAISTDTQYF | TGTGCCACTGTGGAGCGGGGCGCAATTAGCACAGATACGCAGTATTTT
TRBJ2-2 | NA | TRBV6-1 | NA | CASREPGYTGELFF | TGTGCCAGCAGAGAACCGGGGTACACCGGGGAGCTGTTTTTT
TRBJ2-1 | few | TRBV6-1 | TRBD1 | CASSAGQGSYNEQFF | TGTGCCAGCAGTGCGGGACAGGGCTCCTACAATGAGCAGTTCTTC
TRBJ2-3 | few | TRBV24-1 | NA | CATGERSGDTDTQYF | TGTGCCACCGGAGAGCGGAGTGGGGACACAGATACGCAGTATTTT
TRBJ2-7 | once | TRBV20-1 | NA | CSASDNYEQYF | TGCAGTGCTAGCGATAACTACGAGCAGTACTTC
TRBJ2-1 | NA | TRBV5-1 | NA | CASSWGVGGQYNEQFF | TGCGCCAGCAGCTGGGGGGTCGGGGGACAGTACAATGAGCAGTTCTTC
TRBJ2-7 | few | TRBV7-9 | TRBD1 | CASRPSGTVYEQYF | TGTGCCAGCAGGCCGTCCGGGACAGTCTACGAGCAGTACTTC
TRBJ1-1 | NA | TRBV11-2 | NA | CASSLVGLNTEAFF | TGTGCCAGCAGCTTAGTAGGGTTGAACACTGAAGCTTTCTTT
TRBJ2-1 | NA | TRBV20-1 | TRBD2 | CSARDSSGRVNEQFF | TGCAGTGCTAGAGATTCTAGCGGGAGAGTTAATGAGCAGTTCTTC
TRBJ1-2 | NA | TRBV19 | TRBD1 | CASSIFVTGNIGYTF | TGTGCCAGTAGTATATTCGTGACAGGGAATATTGGCTACACCTTC
TRBJ2-1 | NA | TRBV6-2/TRBV6-3 | TRBD2 | CASSYPSGTSGRPDNEQFF | TGTGCCAGCAGTTACCCTTCCGGGACTAGCGGGAGACCGGACAATGAGCAGTTCTTC
TRBJ2-1 | NA | TRBV24-1 | NA | CATSDLVGGRNEQFF | TGTGCCACCAGTGATTTGGTGGGGGGGCGAAATGAGCAGTTCTTC
TRBJ1-6 | hyperexpanded | TRBV10-3 | NA | CAGSDGLLSPLHF | TGTGCCGGGTCGGACGGTCTATTATCGCCCCTCCACTTT
TRBJ1-2 | NA | TRBV10-3 | NA | CAISESNHYGYTF | TGTGCCATCAGTGAGTCGAATCACTATGGCTACACCTTC
TRBJ2-1 | few | TRBV24-1 | TRBD1 | CATSGGTDSYNEQFF | TGTGCCACCAGTGGTGGGACAGATTCCTACAATGAGCAGTTCTTC
TRBJ2-7 | NA | TRBV11-1 | TRBD2 | CASSLDWPSGGYYEQYF | TGTGCCAGCAGCTTAGATTGGCCTAGCGGGGGGTACTACGAGCAGTACTTC
TRBJ1-2 | few | TRBV7-2 | NA | CASSSSGDLNYGYTF | TGTGCCAGCAGCTCATCCGGAGATCTTAACTATGGCTACACCTTC
TRBJ1-2 | NA | TRBV7-2 | TRBD1 | CASSRDSYGYTF | TGTGCCAGCAGCCGGGACAGCTATGGCTACACCTTC
TRBJ2-7 | NA | TRBV27 | TRBD1 | CASSLKTGWTYEQYF | TGTGCCAGCAGTTTGAAGACAGGGTGGACCTACGAGCAGTACTTC
TRBJ2-7 | few | TRBV7-8 | TRBD2 | CASSLRTSGTHYEQYF | TGTGCCAGCAGCTTAAGGACTAGCGGGACACACTACGAGCAGTACTTC
TRBJ1-2 | NA | TRBV6-1 | TRBD1 | CASSIQGANYGYTF | TGTGCCAGCTCGATACAGGGGGCTAACTATGGCTACACCTTC
TRBJ2-7 | NA | TRBV20-1 | TRBD2 | CSARDPLAGEQYF | TGCAGTGCTAGAGATCCACTAGCGGGTGAGCAGTACTTC
TRBJ2-3 | NA | TRBV24-1 | NA | CATSDQGRTDTQYF | TGTGCCACCAGTGACCAGGGACGCACAGATACGCAGTATTTT
TRBJ1-5 | few | TRBV6-1 | NA | CASSTGHLNQPQHF | TGTGCCAGCAGTACCGGACACCTAAATCAGCCCCAGCATTTT
TRBJ2-7 | NA | TRBV2 | NA | CASSEWQASVSEQYF | TGTGCCAGCAGTGAATGGCAGGCTAGCGTAAGCGAGCAGTACTTC
TRBJ2-1 | few | TRBV15 | TRBD2 | CATSRDPTSGTIYNEQFF | TGTGCCACCAGCAGAGACCCAACTAGCGGGACCATATACAATGAGCAGTTCTTC
TRBJ2-5 | NA | TRBV7-2 | NA | CASSLLDEETQYF | TGTGCCAGCAGCTTATTAGACGAGGAGACCCAGTACTTC
TRBJ1-2 | NA | TRBV12-3/TRBV12-4 | TRBD1 | CASLRGQGYYGYTF | TGTGCCAGTTTAAGGGGACAGGGGTACTATGGCTACACCTTC
TRBJ2-3 | NA | TRBV20-1 | NA | CSARGASTDTQYF | TGCAGTGCTAGGGGGGCTAGCACAGATACGCAGTATTTT
TRBJ1-1 | NA | TRBV6-1 | NA | CASSLAGKAFF | TGTGCCAGCAGTCTCGCTGGGAAAGCTTTCTTT
TRBJ1-1 | few | TRBV20-1 | NA | CSAREWQGHTEAFF | TGCAGTGCTAGGGAGTGGCAGGGTCACACTGAAGCTTTCTTT
TRBJ1-6 | NA | TRBV4-1 | NA | CASSQPRTTGPPLHF | TGCGCCAGCAGCCAGCCGCGGACAACAGGGCCACCCCTCCACTTT
TRBJ2-7 | NA | TRBV19 | NA | CASSIRGPYEQYF | TGTGCCAGTAGTATCCGGGGACCCTACGAGCAGTACTTC